One TCR beta chain is described in this entry. One end of the junction varies from germline; a read error may be responsible. The data are from a study of CDR3 diversity in severe acne. MiXCR, applied by TCRdb to the PCR reads, yields one record per CDR3 protein. The table lists about 97,000 distinct CDR3 sequences, around 56% of them singletons. The sample taken for sequencing was blood. The receptor's source is a male donor with acne.

The CDR3, as DNA: TGTGCCAGCAGCGTAGCAGGGGCCGGGGGGCTGTTTTTT. This sequence encodes CASSVAGAGGLFF. The chain joins TRBV9 to TRBJ2-2; the D gene could be TRBD1 or TRBD2 (6 bases each). The CDR3 contains 13 residues. CDR1 is SGDLS and CDR2 is YYNGEE in the germline V gene.